This is a list of T cell receptor beta chains from one sample in a study of T cells in Graves' hyperthyroidism and ophthalmopathy. Each CDR3 protein gets one entry after TCRdb re-called the multiplex PCR reads with MiXCR. Of 350,000 to 450,000 distinct CDR3 sequences in the sample, around 15% were seen once. The sequenced material came from blood. The source is a man aged 50 or older with Graves' ophthalmopathy. CDR3s include the opening cysteine and the closing phenylalanine or tryptophan. D genes are given only for firm matches.

V gene	D gene	CDR3 protein
TRBV20-1	NA	CSAPRSRDREQFF
TRBV11-2	TRBD1	CASSRDRAYNEQFF
TRBV9	NA	CASSSVVGLESEAFF
TRBV5-5	NA	CASSLLADSSYNEQFF
TRBV27	TRBD2	CASRPLAGISYEQYF
TRBV18	NA	CASSRGGFNEQFF
TRBV5-1	NA	CASSLGGTNNEQFF
TRBV11-2	NA	CASSLPTITGNTEAFF
TRBV30	TRBD1	CAWSWGDRGGYGYTF
TRBV29-1	TRBD2	CSVPWGGSGTDTQYF
TRBV19	TRBD1	CASSETSQSDRGGKYEQYF
TRBV6-1	NA	CASTDDSSYEQYF
TRBV5-1	TRBD2	CASSLVLAGGLDTQYF
TRBV3-1	NA	CASSQGLGGETQYF
TRBV19	TRBD2	CASTPSGRGLAGELFF
TRBV12-3/TRBV12-4	NA	CATSRAGELFF
TRBV12-3/TRBV12-4	TRBD2	CASSETSGRALSTDTQYF
TRBV19	TRBD2	CASSILTSGRLGEQYF
TRBV11-2	NA	CASSPHAQGRHLGYGYTF
TRBV2	TRBD1	CAGGQGAPSETQYF
TRBV19	TRBD2	CASSKQAGDDNEQFF
TRBV11-3	NA	CASSLEGDAGRNEQFF
TRBV30	TRBD2	CAWSVLRWSSGRETQYF
TRBV30	TRBD1	CAWSGGGVGPQHF
TRBV20-1	NA	CSARATSLSNEQFF
TRBV7-9	NA	CASSFQWTQYF
TRBV5-1	TRBD2	CASSLGTSGRAGANVLTF
TRBV3-1	NA	CASSQDRPISRGDPDTQYF
TRBV7-9	NA	CASSSTFGQSSYEQYF